Below are 18 T cell receptor beta chains sequenced from a single sample in a study of shared clonotypes between healthy human individuals. Sequencing was performed with immunoSEQ multiplex PCR; in TCRdb, only in-frame clones are kept and a portion is missing. In the table there are 150,000 to 200,000 clones, about 93% of which are singletons. The sample was naive CD4+ T cells sorted from blood. The subset here: CD45RA+ positively selected. These receptor sequences come from a woman in her 30s in good health.

DNA for the CDR3: TGTGCCAGCAGCTTAGAACTAGCGGGGTCGCCAGATACGCAGTATTTT. Protein product: CASSLELAGSPDTQYF. V usage is TRBV11-2 and J usage is TRBJ2-3; 10 bases are a match to TRBD2. The CDR3 extends over 16 amino acids. Germline lookup yields CDR1 SGHAT and CDR2 FQNNGV. Germline trimming cut 0 bases from V and 4 bases from J; bases unmatched to any gene: 4.

This CDR3 reads CASSPPPGRISYEQYF. CDR3 coding DNA: TGTGCCAGCAGTCCGCCGCCTGGACGGATCTCCTACGAGCAGTACTTC. The chain has TRBV27 and TRBJ2-7; D is ambiguous. Per germline, CDR1 MNHEY and CDR2 SMNVEV (reference sequence). The CDR3 covers 16 residues. V lost 5 bases and J 0 bases, leaving 17 bases between the germline ends.

The J gene is TRBJ1-4, the V gene TRBV28, with 9 bases that match TRBD1. CDR1 is MDHEN, CDR2 SYDVKM, per germline. This CDR3 region has 14 residues. The junction had 7 bases not matched to a gene; V was cut back by 6 bases and J by 8 bases. In nucleotides, the CDR3 is TGTGCCAGCAGCGGTCGGACAGGGGTCGAAAAACTGTTTTTT. Protein: CASSGRTGVEKLFF.

The chain uses TRBV6-1 and TRBJ2-7; D not certain. CDR1 and CDR2 (germline): MNHNS, SASEGT. V was cut by 6 bases and J by 0 bases, with 12 bases left in between. CDR3 length equals 14 residues. The CDR3 sequence is CASRLHSASYEQYF. DNA of the CDR3: TGTGCCAGCAGATTACACTCTGCCTCCTACGAGCAGTACTTC.

The J gene is TRBJ2-1, the V gene TRBV28; no reliable D call. V shed 4 bases and J shed 3 bases, with 10 bases lying between them. From germline, CDR1 is MDHEN and CDR2 SYDVKM. This CDR3 has 14 residues. The CDR3 DNA reads as TGTGCCAGCAGTTCGGTGGCCATCTACAATGAGCAGTTCTTC. Translated, it gives CASSSVAIYNEQFF.

The chain is built from TRBV7-9 and TRBJ2-1; TRBD2 matches 7 bases. The trim removed 2 bases at V and 1 base at J, leaving 2 bases unmatched. Germline CDR1 and CDR2: SEHNR and FQNEAQ (reference sequence). The CDR3 totals 15 residues. CDR3: CASSLWGGSYNEQFF. The CDR3 DNA reads TGTGCCAGCAGCTTATGGGGGGGTTCCTACAATGAGCAGTTCTTC. The full variable domain, with the rest looked up from reference TRBV7-9 and TRBJ2-1, is DTGVSQNPRHKITKRGQNVTFRCDPISEHNRLYWYRQTLGQGPEFLTYFQNEAQLEKSRLLSDRFSAERPKGSFSTLEIQRTEQGDSAMYLCASSLWGGSYNEQFFGPGTRLTVL.

This rearrangement joins TRBV9 to TRBJ1-4; D not certain. V was pared by 0 bases and J by 0 bases, with 9 bases between. Per the germline V gene, CDR1 is SGDLS and CDR2 is YYNGEE. The CDR3 contains 16 residues. CDR3 amino acids: CASSVGRTTTNEKLFF. CDR3 sequence (DNA): TGTGCCAGCAGCGTAGGCAGGACTACAACTAATGAAAAACTGTTTTTT.

The chain has TRBV6-1 and TRBJ2-2; 8 bases fit TRBD1. Per germline, CDR1 MNHNS and CDR2 SASEGT. CDR3 length equals 14 residues. Trimming at V came to 4 bases and at J to 5 bases, leaving 3 bases not matched to a gene. CDR3 sequence (DNA): TGTGCCAGCAGTGGGACAGGGCTGACCGGGGAGCTGTTTTTT. This translates into CASSGTGLTGELFF.

The genes are TRBV18 and TRBJ2-5, with D perhaps TRBD2 (5 bases). Gene TRBJ2-7 matches the end of the DNA better, so the J call may be wrong. The CDR3 is made up of 14 amino acids. Germline V gene sequence: CDR1 KGHSH, CDR2 LQKENI. The CDR3 bases are TGTGCCAGCTCAACCTGGACTGGACCCTACGAGCAGTACTTC. As protein: CASSTWTGPYEQYF.

This chain links TRBV29-1 with TRBJ1-5; D is uncertain. Per germline, CDR1 SQVTM and CDR2 ANQGSEA. The germline V and J ends were trimmed by 4 bases and 4 bases, with 11 bases remaining between them. There are 13 residues in the CDR3. The CDR3 loop reads CSVGAHANQPQHF. The DNA of the CDR3 is TGCAGCGTTGGAGCACACGCTAATCAGCCCCAGCATTTT. Full variable domain (remainder filled in from reference TRBV29-1 and TRBJ1-5): SAVISQKPSRDICQRGTSLTIQCQVDSQVTMMFWYRQQPGQSLTLIATANQGSEATYESGFVIDKFPISRPNLTFSTLTVSNMSPEDSSIYLCSVGAHANQPQHFGDGTRLSIL.

The chain links TRBV18 to TRBJ2-2; TRBD2 agrees at 11 bases. The germline V gene encodes CDR1 KGHSH and CDR2 LQKENI. Unmatched junction bases numbered 4, after V lost 4 bases and J lost 6 bases. The CDR3 covers 15 residues. In DNA form, the CDR3 reads TGTGCCAGCTCACAGACTAGCGGGATAGCCGGGGAGCTGTTTTTT. As protein: CASSQTSGIAGELFF.

The chain uses TRBV7-2 and TRBJ2-1, with 11 bases that match TRBD2. This CDR3 comprises 16 residues. V shed 5 bases, J shed 7 bases, and the junction held 10 bases outside the gene matches. Germline V lookup: CDR1 SGHTA, CDR2 FQGNSA. In DNA, the CDR3 is TGTGCCAGCAGCCCCCGACTAGCGGGACAGACGAATGAGCAGTTCTTC. Translation gives CASSPRLAGQTNEQFF.

This chain links TRBV30 with TRBJ2-5; D call uncertain. CDR3 length: 13 residues. The germline V gene encodes CDR1 GTSNPN and CDR2 SVGIG (reference sequence). Trimming removed 1 base at V and 11 bases at J, with 17 bases between. CDR3 sequence reads: CAWSGTSSSFQYF. CDR3 coding DNA: TGTGCCTGGAGTGGGACCTCCTCTAGTTTTCAGTACTTC.

As DNA, the CDR3 is TGTGCCTGGAATAGCGGGTTATCCTACGAGCAGTACTTC. Translating gives CAWNSGLSYEQYF. This chain uses TRBV30 with TRBJ2-5; 7 bases line up with TRBD2. The assigned J gene may be wrong: the sequence end matches TRBJ2-7 better. Germline V gene lookup returns CDR1 GTSNPN and CDR2 SVGIG (reference sequence). The CDR3 consists of 13 residues.

The table lists this clone with a count of one. The chain uses TRBV28 and TRBJ1-1; D ambiguous. The V gene lost 5 bases and the J gene lost 2 bases, with 6 bases spanning the gap. This CDR3 region has 12 residues. Germline CDR1 and CDR2: MDHEN and SYDVKM. The CDR3 coding sequence is TGTGCCAGCAGTCGCAAAAACACTGAAGCTTTCTTT. Translating gives CASSRKNTEAFF. Filled out from reference TRBV28 and TRBJ1-1, the complete variable domain reads DVKVTQSSRYLVKRTGEKVFLECVQDMDHENMFWYRQDPGLGLRLIYFSYDVKMKEKGDIPEGYSVSREKKERFSLILESASTNQTSMYLCASSRKNTEAFFGQGTRLTVV.

The V gene is TRBV2, the J gene TRBJ1-3; D is ambiguous. Germline-derived CDR1 and CDR2 are SNHLY and FYNNEI. V dropped 7 bases and J dropped 0 bases, with 7 bases sitting between them. This CDR3 contains 13 residues. CDR3 sequence reads: CASTDNSGNTIYF. The DNA for the CDR3 is TGTGCCAGCACCGACAACTCTGGAAACACCATATATTTT.

Notes on this clone: At the DNA level, this CDR3 is encoded by other sequences in the same sample as well. The gene calls are TRBV18 and TRBJ2-5; tentative D call: TRBD1 (5 bases). The J call may be in error: the DNA end matches TRBJ2-7 better. CDR3 size: 11 residues. Germline lookup yields CDR1 KGHSH and CDR2 LQKENI. The DNA for the CDR3 is TGTGCCAGCTCACCCCAGGGCGAGCAGTACTTC. Encoded protein: CASSPQGEQYF.

This clone was counted once. This CDR3 is CASSIRPSGTYEQYF. CDR3 sequence (DNA): TGTGCCAGTAGTATTAGGCCTAGCGGGACCTACGAGCAGTACTTC. This chain uses TRBV19 with TRBJ2-7; TRBD2 matches 9 bases. The CDR3 totals 15 residues. Trimming cost V 3 bases and J 2 bases; bases outside gene matches: 5. The V gene's germline CDR1 is LNHDA and CDR2 SQIVND (reference sequence).